Below, 2 T cell receptor beta chains from the same sample are listed, as sequenced in a study of T cell repertoires in cytomegalovirus infection. The antigens these receptors bind are not known. TCRdb re-called the reads through MiXCR, storing one row per CDR3 protein. The sample has 75,000 to 100,000 distinct CDR3 sequences, under 55% seen once. Sequencing used CD8+ T cells from cultured PBMCs, obtained from culture after CMV antigen stimulation. All receptors come from a human donor in good health (CMV status not recorded). Some clones in this sample may be carry-over from other donors' samples.

The chain combines TRBV6-6 with TRBJ2-7, with 7 bases lining up with TRBD1. Germline V gene sequence: CDR1 MNHNY, CDR2 SVGAGI (reference sequence). The V segment lost 0 bases and the J segment 4 bases; nucleotides outside the gene matches: 9. The CDR3 is 16 residues long. CDR3 in amino acids: CASSYSRQGEYYEQYF. The CDR3 coding sequence is TGTGCCAGCAGTTACTCGAGGCAGGGGGAGTATTACGAGCAGTACTTC.

The V gene is TRBV7-2, the J gene TRBJ2-7; possibly TRBD1 or TRBD2 for D (5 bases each). Germline loops: CDR1 SGHTA, CDR2 FQGNSA. V was pared by 2 bases and J by 7 bases, with 9 bases between. This CDR3 comprises 12 residues. CDR3: CASSLWGSEQYF. The CDR3 nucleotides are TGTGCCAGCAGCTTATGGGGGAGTGAGCAGTACTTC. Looking up the rest from reference TRBV7-2 and TRBJ2-7 gives the full variable domain: GAGVSQSPSNKVTEKGKDVELRCDPISGHTALYWYRQSLGQGLEFLIYFQGNSAPDKSGLPSDRFSAERTGGSVSTLTIQRTQQEDSAVYLCASSLWGSEQYFGPGTRLTVT.